These T cell receptor beta chains were read from a single sample in a study of blood T cells in healthy people across ages. TCRdb itself ran the 5' RACE reads through MiXCR, one entry per CDR3 protein. The data hold roughly 900,000 distinct CDR3 sequences, with about 30% observed a single time. Material: blood. Source of these receptors: an elderly woman in good health. The CDR3 runs from the conserved cysteine through the conserved F or W. Fields, in order: V gene, J gene, D gene, clone size, CDR3 DNA, CDR3 protein. D genes are given only for firm matches. Rows give clone size only sometimes, using once, few, many, or a class for an expanded clone.

V gene: TRBV2
J gene: TRBJ2-1
D gene: TRBD2
clone size: -
CDR3 DNA: TGTGCCAGCAGCGGGGGGGCCATTGAGCAGTTCTTC
CDR3 protein: CASSGGAIEQFF

V gene: TRBV3-1
J gene: TRBJ2-5
D gene: -
clone size: -
CDR3 DNA: TGTGCCAGCACCCAGGTGGGGAGGCGGGGGACCCAGTACTTC
CDR3 protein: CASTQVGRRGTQYF

V gene: TRBV6-9
J gene: TRBJ1-6
D gene: -
clone size: many
CDR3 DNA: TGTGCCAGCAGTTCATTCGGCGAGGCAACCAATTCACCCCTCCACTTT
CDR3 protein: CASSSFGEATNSPLHF

V gene: TRBV15
J gene: TRBJ2-7
D gene: -
clone size: many
CDR3 DNA: TGTGCCACCAGCAGAGAACTAGCTTCCTACGAGCAGTACTTC
CDR3 protein: CATSRELASYEQYF

V gene: TRBV7-9
J gene: TRBJ2-5
D gene: TRBD1
clone size: many
CDR3 DNA: TGTGCCAGCAGCTCGGCCAGGGGGCGTGAGACCCAGTACTTC
CDR3 protein: CASSSARGRETQYF

V gene: TRBV7-9
J gene: TRBJ1-3
D gene: TRBD1
clone size: few
CDR3 DNA: TGTGCCAGCAGCCGGGACAGGGCCGGAAACACCATATATTTT
CDR3 protein: CASSRDRAGNTIYF

V gene: TRBV3-1
J gene: TRBJ1-2
D gene: -
clone size: many
CDR3 DNA: TGTGCCAGCAGCCTCGAGCGGGGGGCATACACCTTC
CDR3 protein: CASSLERGAYTF

V gene: TRBV10-1
J gene: TRBJ1-1
D gene: -
clone size: -
CDR3 DNA: TGCGCCAGCAGTGAGACATTGCGCACTGAAGCTTTCTTT
CDR3 protein: CASSETLRTEAFF

V gene: TRBV18
J gene: TRBJ1-2
D gene: -
clone size: -
CDR3 DNA: TGTGCCAGCCGCCCCTCGGGGGCCCATGGCTACACCTTC
CDR3 protein: CASRPSGAHGYTF

V gene: TRBV20-1
J gene: TRBJ1-2
D gene: -
clone size: -
CDR3 DNA: TGCAGTGCTGGTAATCTGCAGGTGAACTATGGCTACACCTTC
CDR3 protein: CSAGNLQVNYGYTF

V gene: TRBV4-1
J gene: TRBJ2-1
D gene: -
clone size: -
CDR3 DNA: TGCGCCAGCAGCCAACAAATCGGGGGAAGCTCCTACAATGAGCAGTTCTTC
CDR3 protein: CASSQQIGGSSYNEQFF

V gene: TRBV5-1
J gene: TRBJ2-1
D gene: -
clone size: many
CDR3 DNA: TGCGCCAGCAGCAATACAGGGACCTCCTACAATGAGCAGTTCTTC
CDR3 protein: CASSNTGTSYNEQFF

V gene: TRBV7-2
J gene: TRBJ2-2
D gene: TRBD2
clone size: few
CDR3 DNA: TGTGCCAGCAGCCCAGGGACTAGCGGGGGTACCGGGGAGCTGTTTTTT
CDR3 protein: CASSPGTSGGTGELFF

V gene: TRBV9
J gene: TRBJ2-1
D gene: -
clone size: -
CDR3 DNA: TGTGCCAGCAGCGAAAGGGGGGCGTTATCCTACAATGAGCAGTTCTTC
CDR3 protein: CASSERGALSYNEQFF

V gene: TRBV7-2
J gene: TRBJ2-5
D gene: TRBD1
clone size: many
CDR3 DNA: TGTGCCAGCAGAAGAGACAGGGTCGAAGGGACCCAGTACTTC
CDR3 protein: CASRRDRVEGTQYF

V gene: TRBV6-1
J gene: TRBJ2-5
D gene: -
clone size: few
CDR3 DNA: TGTGCCAGCAGTGCTCTAGCGAGAGAGCAGTACTTC
CDR3 protein: CASSALAREQYF

V gene: TRBV4-3
J gene: TRBJ1-2
D gene: -
clone size: many
CDR3 DNA: TGCGCCAGCAGCCAAGATATGGGGGACTATGGCTACACCTTC
CDR3 protein: CASSQDMGDYGYTF

V gene: TRBV18
J gene: TRBJ1-1
D gene: -
clone size: -
CDR3 DNA: TGTGCCAGCTCACCTACAGGGAAGGGAACTGAAGCTTTCTTT
CDR3 protein: CASSPTGKGTEAFF

V gene: TRBV7-9
J gene: TRBJ2-3
D gene: -
clone size: many
CDR3 DNA: TGTGCCAGCAGCCTCATCCCCGGTGGGGCACTCACCACAGATACGCAGTATTTT
CDR3 protein: CASSLIPGGALTTDTQYF

V gene: TRBV7-6
J gene: TRBJ1-1
D gene: -
clone size: -
CDR3 DNA: TGTGCCAGCAGCTTAGAGGCCGTAAATACCGGGGGCACTGAAGCTTTCTTT
CDR3 protein: CASSLEAVNTGGTEAFF

V gene: TRBV15
J gene: TRBJ1-6
D gene: -
clone size: once
CDR3 DNA: TGTGCCACCAGCAGAGATAGGGGGGTCTATAATTCACCCCTCCACTTT
CDR3 protein: CATSRDRGVYNSPLHF

V gene: TRBV28
J gene: TRBJ1-2
D gene: -
clone size: -
CDR3 DNA: TGTGCCACGCAGCCCCCGGGGGGCTTGGGTGGCTACACCTTC
CDR3 protein: CATQPPGGLGGYTF

V gene: TRBV3-1
J gene: TRBJ1-6
D gene: -
clone size: many
CDR3 DNA: TGTGCCAGCAGCCAAACAGGGAACCATTCACCCCTCCACTTT
CDR3 protein: CASSQTGNHSPLHF

V gene: TRBV6-1
J gene: TRBJ1-5
D gene: TRBD1
clone size: -
CDR3 DNA: TGTGCCAGCAGTGCCATAGGACAGGGAGGAGGCAATCAGCCCCAGCATTTT
CDR3 protein: CASSAIGQGGGNQPQHF

V gene: TRBV6-5
J gene: TRBJ2-7
D gene: -
clone size: many
CDR3 DNA: TGTGCCAGCAGTTACACGGGGCTGGGCCGGTTAGGCGAGCAGTACTTC
CDR3 protein: CASSYTGLGRLGEQYF

V gene: TRBV20-1
J gene: TRBJ2-3
D gene: -
clone size: few
CDR3 DNA: TGCAGTGGGTCCAGCGGACTCACAGATACGCAGTATTTT
CDR3 protein: CSGSSGLTDTQYF